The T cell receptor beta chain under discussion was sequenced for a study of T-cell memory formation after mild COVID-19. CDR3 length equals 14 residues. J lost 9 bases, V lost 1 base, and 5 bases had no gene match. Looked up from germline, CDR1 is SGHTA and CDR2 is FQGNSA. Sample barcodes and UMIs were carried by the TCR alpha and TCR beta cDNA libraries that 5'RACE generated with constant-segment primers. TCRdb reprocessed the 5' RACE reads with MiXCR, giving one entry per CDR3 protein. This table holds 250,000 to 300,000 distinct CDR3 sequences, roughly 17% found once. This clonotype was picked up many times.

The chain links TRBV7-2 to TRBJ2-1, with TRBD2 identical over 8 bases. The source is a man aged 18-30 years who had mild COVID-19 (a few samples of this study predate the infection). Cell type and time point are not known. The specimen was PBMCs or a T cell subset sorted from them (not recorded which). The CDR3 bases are TGTGCCAGCAGCTTAGGGGCGGGGGGTAGTGAGCAGTTCTTC. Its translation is CASSLGAGGSEQFF.